Below, 29 T cell receptor beta chains from the same sample are listed, as sequenced in a study of blood T cell repertoires in COVID-19. TCRdb's table, derived via immunoSEQ multiplex PCR, lists solely in-frame clones and lacks some. The table has approximately 300,000 clones, about 86% seen once; the top ten hold approximately 1.3%. The sample consisted of peripheral blood. These receptors all stem from a woman aged 45 to 65 with acute or convalescent COVID-19.

The chain employs TRBV7-2 and TRBJ1-4, with TRBD1 matching over 8 bases. V gave up 5 bases and J gave up 3 bases; unmatched junction bases: 5. The germline CDR1 and CDR2 sequences are SGHTA and FQGNSA. This CDR3 has 15 residues. CDR3 nucleotide sequence: TGTGCCAGCAGCCGTCAGGGGGCTGCTAATGAAAAACTGTTTTTT. Residues: CASSRQGAANEKLFF.

The V and J genes are TRBV19 and TRBJ1-1, with D uncertain. Trimming left V 5 bases short and J 6 bases short, with 10 bases between. Per germline, CDR1 LNHDA and CDR2 SQIVND (reference sequence). The CDR3 spans 12 residues. In DNA form, the CDR3 reads TGTGCCAGTAGTCGAGGTGAGGCTGAAGCTTTCTTT. This sequence encodes CASSRGEAEAFF. Looking up the rest from reference TRBV19 and TRBJ1-1 gives the full variable domain: DGGITQSPKYLFRKEGQNVTLSCEQNLNHDAMYWYRQDPGQGLRLIYYSQIVNDFQKGDIAEGYSVSREKKESFPLTVTSAQKNPTAFYLCASSRGEAEAFFGQGTRLTVV.

In nucleotides, the CDR3 is TGTGCCAGCAGCTTAGGCGGAATTGACAATGAGCAGTTCTTC. As protein: CASSLGGIDNEQFF. The chain joins TRBV11-2 to TRBJ2-1; no definite D call. This CDR3 comprises 14 residues. V was shortened by 1 base and J by 5 bases, with 9 bases between the two germline ends. The germline V gene encodes CDR1 SGHAT and CDR2 FQNNGV.

This rearrangement joins TRBV29-1 to TRBJ2-1; 10 positions match TRBD1. This CDR3 is 16 amino acids long. The germline V gene has CDR1 SQVTM and CDR2 ANQGSEA. Losses at the gene ends were 2 bases for V and 9 bases for J; bases not matched to a gene: 13. CDR3 amino acids: CSVELWGQGSKGEQFF. CDR3 sequence (DNA): TGCAGCGTTGAATTGTGGGGACAGGGGTCTAAGGGTGAGCAGTTCTTC.

This clone is a singleton in its sample. The chain employs TRBV19 and TRBJ2-2; tentatively, D is TRBD2 (6 bases). Trimming pared 7 bases from V and 6 bases from J, leaving 15 bases between. The CDR3 runs 14 residues. The germline V gene encodes CDR1 LNHDA and CDR2 SQIVND (reference sequence). CDR3 region: CASTRQGGAGELFF. DNA of the CDR3: TGTGCCAGTACTCGACAAGGCGGGGCCGGGGAGCTGTTTTTT. Complete variable domain (other parts from reference TRBV19 and TRBJ2-2): DGGITQSPKYLFRKEGQNVTLSCEQNLNHDAMYWYRQDPGQGLRLIYYSQIVNDFQKGDIAEGYSVSREKKESFPLTVTSAQKNPTAFYLCASTRQGGAGELFFGEGSRLTVL.

The V gene is TRBV13, the J gene TRBJ2-3; 16 nucleotides line up with TRBD2. Germline CDR1 is PRHDT and CDR2 is FYEKMQ (reference sequence). After removal of 3 bases from V and 6 bases from J, the junction contained 6 bases not matched to a gene. The CDR3 sequence is 17 residues long. The CDR3: CASSFAPGLAGGDTQYF. CDR3 coding DNA: TGTGCCAGCAGCTTCGCCCCGGGACTAGCGGGAGGGGATACGCAGTATTTT. Looking up the rest from reference TRBV13 and TRBJ2-3 gives the full variable domain: AAGVIQSPRHLIKEKRETATLKCYPIPRHDTVYWYQQGPGQDPQFLISFYEKMQSDKGSIPDRFSAQQFSDYHSELNMSSLELGDSALYFCASSFAPGLAGGDTQYFGPGTRLTVL.

The gene calls are TRBV6-1 and TRBJ2-7, with 7 bases matching TRBD1. Per the germline V gene, CDR1 is MNHNS and CDR2 is SASEGT. The CDR3 is 14 amino acids. The J segment lost 2 bases and the V segment lost 5 bases, leaving 6 bases of the junction unmatched. CDR3 residues: CASSLGQPPYEQYF. CDR3 coding DNA: TGTGCCAGCAGTTTGGGACAGCCGCCCTACGAGCAGTACTTC.

V is TRBV2 and J is TRBJ2-7; TRBD2 is a possible D gene (6 bases). The germline V gene encodes CDR1 SNHLY and CDR2 FYNNEI. Deletions cut 11 bases from V and 3 bases from J, with 23 bases between. There are 15 residues in the CDR3. The chain's CDR3 is CAWGTPGAGGYEQYF. DNA of the CDR3: TGTGCCTGGGGAACTCCGGGAGCTGGAGGCTACGAGCAGTACTTC.

This sequence joins TRBV19 and TRBJ1-1, with a weak D call TRBD1 (6 bases). Germline V CDR1 and CDR2: LNHDA, SQIVND (reference sequence). The CDR3 has 14 amino acids. The ends were cut back, 1 base at V and 7 bases at J, with 13 bases in the middle. The CDR3 DNA reads as TGTGCCAGTAGTATAGCGACGTTCAGGGGTGAAGCTTTCTTT. Translating gives CASSIATFRGEAFF. The whole variable domain, filled in from reference TRBV19 and TRBJ1-1, reads DGGITQSPKYLFRKEGQNVTLSCEQNLNHDAMYWYRQDPGQGLRLIYYSQIVNDFQKGDIAEGYSVSREKKESFPLTVTSAQKNPTAFYLCASSIATFRGEAFFGQGTRLTVV.

The rearrangement uses TRBV3-1 (or the pseudogene TRBV3-2) and TRBJ2-2, with 9 bases fitting TRBD1. The CDR3 is 17 amino acids. Germline values: CDR1 LGHDT, CDR2 YNNKEL (reference sequence). V was clipped by 1 base and J by 1 base; unmatched bases: 4. The CDR3 DNA follows: TGTGCCAGCAGCCAAGCCTTGGGACAGGGGAACACCGGGGAGCTGTTTTTT. Residues: CASSQALGQGNTGELFF.

The V gene is TRBV19, the J gene TRBJ1-2, with D unresolved. Looked up from germline, CDR1 is LNHDA and CDR2 is SQIVND (reference sequence). Trimming shortened V by 5 bases and J by 7 bases, and 14 bases separated the two germline ends. The CDR3 sequence is 13 residues long. The CDR3 nucleotides read TGTGCCAGTAGTGTTTTGGGTCAGGTTGGCTACACCTTC. This sequence encodes CASSVLGQVGYTF.

This chain connects TRBV6-5 to TRBJ2-5; D unclear. Germline CDR1 reads MNHEY; CDR2 reads SVGAGI. CDR3 size: 14 residues. V was pared by 7 bases and J by 5 bases, with 17 bases between. The CDR3 nucleotides read TGTGCCAGCATAGACATGGTTGCAAGGGAGACCCAGTACTTC. It is translated as CASIDMVARETQYF.

The chain employs TRBV25-1 and TRBJ1-6, with 8 nucleotides matching TRBD1. V shed 5 bases, J shed 8 bases, and the junction held 5 bases outside the gene matches. Germline CDR1 is MGHDK and CDR2 is SYGVNS. The CDR3 consists of 14 residues. Here the CDR3 reads CASSPGGRDSPLHF. The DNA for the CDR3 is TGTGCCAGCAGTCCAGGGGGCCGGGATTCACCCCTCCACTTT.

V usage is TRBV5-5 and J usage is TRBJ1-5; 7 bases align to TRBD1. The J segment lost 9 bases and the V segment lost 4 bases, leaving 16 bases of the junction unmatched. The CDR3 extends over 16 amino acids. CDR1 is SGHKS, CDR2 YYEKEE, per germline (reference sequence). In DNA form, the CDR3 reads TGTGCCAGCAGCCAACAGGGGACCTCTTCCGGAAGGCCCCAGCATTTT. Translation gives CASSQQGTSSGRPQHF.

J is TRBJ2-7 and V is TRBV18, with D unclear. The CDR3 runs 12 residues. V was clipped by 5 bases and J by 3 bases, with 8 bases between them. CDR1 is KGHSH and CDR2 is LQKENI in the germline V gene. The CDR3 region is CASSSVLYEQYF. CDR3 in DNA: TGTGCCAGCTCATCGGTCCTCTACGAGCAGTACTTC. Combining the CDR3 with reference TRBV18 and TRBJ2-7 gives the whole variable domain NAGVMQNPRHLVRRRGQEARLRCSPMKGHSHVYWYRQLPEEGLKFMVYLQKENIIDESGMPKERFSAEFPKEGPSILRIQQVVRGDSAAYFCASSSVLYEQYFGPGTRLTVT.

The gene calls are TRBV18 and TRBJ1-1; D possibly corresponds to TRBD1 (5 bases). CDR3 length equals 13 residues. The V gene lost 3 bases and the J gene lost 7 bases, with 12 bases spanning the gap. Germline CDR1 and CDR2: KGHSH and LQKENI. The CDR3 loop reads CASSPIPQGEAFF. As DNA, the CDR3 is TGTGCCAGCTCACCTATTCCCCAGGGTGAAGCTTTCTTT. The full variable domain, its missing parts supplied by reference TRBV18 and TRBJ1-1, is NAGVMQNPRHLVRRRGQEARLRCSPMKGHSHVYWYRQLPEEGLKFMVYLQKENIIDESGMPKERFSAEFPKEGPSILRIQQVVRGDSAAYFCASSPIPQGEAFFGQGTRLTVV.

The V call is TRBV7-2, the J call TRBJ2-1, with 14 positions matching TRBD2. V dropped 6 bases and J dropped 7; count of bases not matched to a gene: 5. The CDR3 has 15 amino acids. Germline lookup yields CDR1 SGHTA and CDR2 FQGNSA. Here the CDR3 DNA reads TGTGCCAGCAGTACGGGACTAGCGGGAGCAAATGAGCAGTTCTTC. This gives the protein CASSTGLAGANEQFF. The full variable domain, its missing parts supplied by reference TRBV7-2 and TRBJ2-1, is GAGVSQSPSNKVTEKGKDVELRCDPISGHTALYWYRQSLGQGLEFLIYFQGNSAPDKSGLPSDRFSAERTGGSVSTLTIQRTQQEDSAVYLCASSTGLAGANEQFFGPGTRLTVL.

The V gene is TRBV19, the J gene TRBJ1-1; D is unclear. This CDR3 has 13 amino acids. Looked up from germline, CDR1 is LNHDA and CDR2 is SQIVND (reference sequence). V lost 2 bases to trimming and J lost 5 bases, with 9 bases between them. CDR3 coding DNA: TGTGCCAGTAGTATACGTCGTGAGACTGAAGCTTTCTTT. Its protein is CASSIRRETEAFF. The complete variable domain, with remaining parts taken from reference TRBV19 and TRBJ1-1, reads DGGITQSPKYLFRKEGQNVTLSCEQNLNHDAMYWYRQDPGQGLRLIYYSQIVNDFQKGDIAEGYSVSREKKESFPLTVTSAQKNPTAFYLCASSIRRETEAFFGQGTRLTVV.

V and J are TRBV11-2 and TRBJ1-1; the match to TRBD1 covers 10 bases. Germline assignment: CDR1 SGHAT and CDR2 FQNNGV. This CDR3 contains 15 residues. The trim removed 6 bases at V and 5 bases at J, leaving 9 bases unmatched. CDR3 in amino acids: CASSQNDRGRTEAFF. CDR3 coding DNA: TGTGCCAGCAGTCAAAACGACAGGGGGCGAACTGAAGCTTTCTTT.

This clone was found a few times. The rearrangement joins TRBV11-1 to TRBJ2-3; 8 bases are shared with TRBD2. The CDR3 covers 15 residues. The V segment lost 4 bases and the J segment 4 bases; nucleotides outside the gene matches: 7. CDR1 and CDR2 (germline): SGHAT, FQDESV (reference sequence). The CDR3 protein is CASSSSGSDADTQYF. For the CDR3, the DNA is TGTGCCAGCAGCTCGAGCGGGAGTGACGCAGATACGCAGTATTTT.

The chain joins TRBV5-4 to TRBJ1-5, with TRBD1 matching over 9 bases. The germline V gene has CDR1 SGHNT and CDR2 YYREEE (reference sequence). V was pared by 4 bases and J by 1 base, with 3 bases of the junction left unmatched. The CDR3 totals 15 residues. This CDR3 is CASSIGTGSNQPQHF. The CDR3 nucleotides are TGTGCCAGCAGCATCGGGACAGGGAGCAATCAGCCCCAGCATTTT.

The rearrangement links TRBV27 to TRBJ2-7; a possible D gene is TRBD1 (5 bases). The CDR3 contains 14 residues. Germline values: CDR1 MNHEY, CDR2 SMNVEV (reference sequence). The V and J ends lost 5 bases and 2 bases respectively, with 13 bases between them. CDR3 sequence: CASSPFGRAYEQYF. The CDR3 DNA sequence: TGTGCCAGCAGTCCCTTTGGCAGGGCCTACGAGCAGTACTTC.

This clone was found once. The chain employs TRBV6-5 and TRBJ1-2; weak D call: TRBD1 (5 bases). Trimming left V 6 bases short and J 4 bases short, with 18 bases between. Germline V CDR1 and CDR2: MNHEY, SVGAGI. The CDR3 runs to 15 residues. The CDR3 sequence: CASRTTGGNVYGYTF. The CDR3 DNA follows: TGTGCCAGCAGGACAACAGGTGGCAACGTCTATGGCTACACCTTC.

The chain employs TRBV6-5 and TRBJ1-1; D gene ambiguous. The germline V gene has CDR1 MNHEY and CDR2 SVGAGI. V lost 8 bases and J 5 bases, leaving 12 bases between the germline ends. The CDR3 consists of 12 residues. CDR3 sequence: CASGESGTEAFF. The CDR3 DNA follows: TGTGCCAGCGGAGAGTCGGGAACTGAAGCTTTCTTT.

CDR3 bases: TGTGCCAGCAGCTTGATGGGGGCTACAAACACCATATATTTT. Translation: CASSLMGATNTIYF. The gene calls are TRBV5-4 and TRBJ1-3; D might be TRBD1 (6 bases). Trimming shortened V by 1 base and J by 6 bases, and 11 bases separated the two germline ends. This CDR3 spans 14 amino acids. From germline, CDR1 is SGHNT and CDR2 YYREEE (reference sequence).

In regard to this clone: The junction departs from the called germline gene at one end, perhaps through a read error. V is TRBV19 and J is TRBJ1-1; weak D call: TRBD1 (5 bases). The germline CDR1 and CDR2 sequences are LNHDA and SQIVND (reference sequence). The CDR3 extends over 12 amino acids. CDR3 residues: CASSSGGGSTIF. In nucleotides, the CDR3 is TGTGCCAGTAGTAGTGGCGGGGGAAGTACGATCTTT.

The V call is TRBV19, the J call TRBJ1-4; a weak D match, TRBD1 (5 bases). Germline CDR1 reads LNHDA; CDR2 reads SQIVND (reference sequence). Trimming stripped 7 bases from V and 5 bases from J, with 17 bases between. The CDR3 is 15 amino acids. The CDR3 DNA reads TGTGCCAGTAAGGTCCTATCGGGGGGGAATGAAAAACTGTTTTTT. It specifies CASKVLSGGNEKLFF.

The rearrangement links TRBV19 to TRBJ1-5, with unresolved D. The CDR3 totals 14 residues. V was pared by 5 bases and J by 6 bases, with 14 bases between. Looked up from germline, CDR1 is LNHDA and CDR2 is SQIVND (reference sequence). The DNA of the CDR3 is TGTGCCAGTAGTTCCGGGTCTTCGGGTCAGCCCCAGCATTTT. Its protein is CASSSGSSGQPQHF.

J is TRBJ2-1 and V is TRBV5-1, with D perhaps TRBD1 (5 bases). Germline loops: CDR1 SGHRS, CDR2 YFSETQ. Trimming removed 0 bases at V and 2 bases at J, with 12 bases between. There are 16 residues in the CDR3. The CDR3 is CASSLGTNRAYNEQFF. In DNA form, the CDR3 reads TGCGCCAGCAGCTTGGGGACAAACCGCGCCTACAATGAGCAGTTCTTC.